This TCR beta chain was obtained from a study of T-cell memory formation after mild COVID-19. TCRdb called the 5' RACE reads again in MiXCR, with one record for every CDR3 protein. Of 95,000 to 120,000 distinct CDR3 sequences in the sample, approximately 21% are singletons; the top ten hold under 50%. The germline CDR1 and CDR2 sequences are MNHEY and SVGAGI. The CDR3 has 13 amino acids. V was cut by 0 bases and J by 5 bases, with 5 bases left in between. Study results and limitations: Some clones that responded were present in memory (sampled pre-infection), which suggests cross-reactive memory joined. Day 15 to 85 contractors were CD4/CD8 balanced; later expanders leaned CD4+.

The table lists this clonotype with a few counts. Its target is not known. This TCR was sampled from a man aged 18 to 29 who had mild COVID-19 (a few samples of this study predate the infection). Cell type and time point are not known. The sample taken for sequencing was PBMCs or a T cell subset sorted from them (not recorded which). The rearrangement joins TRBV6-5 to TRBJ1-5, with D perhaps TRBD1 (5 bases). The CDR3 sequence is CASSYSRDQPQHF. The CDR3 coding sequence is TGTGCCAGCAGTTACTCCAGGGATCAGCCCCAGCATTTT.